This T cell receptor beta chain was found in a study of cytotoxic CD8 clonotypes in ibrutinib-treated CLL. Across the whole study: Among the samples, the mean was about 260,000 productive templates and 75,000 to 95,000 productive rearrangements.

Findings of the study overall: The public clonotypes identified were infrequent and showed contraction or stability on treatment. Sustained-remission and progressing patients had different sampling times.

CDR3 size: 14 residues. The ends lost 6 bases at V and 3 bases at J; junction bases unmatched: 5. The V gene's germline CDR1 is SNHLY and CDR2 FYNNEI. Cryopreserved PBMCs provided about 2 micrograms of genomic DNA for the TCR beta libraries. Sequenced by immunoSEQ multiplex PCR; TCRdb stores in-frame clones only, minus some. This sample carries approximately 280,000 clones, about 72% of them seen once, and the ten largest clones take approximately 5.6%. In regard to this clone: No antigen is known for it.

The TCR originated in a human donor with chronic lymphocytic leukemia. Sequences were derived from PBMCs, sampled at disease progression, from a patient treated with ibrutinib. This chain uses TRBV2 with TRBJ2-7; 10 bases agree with TRBD1. The CDR3 DNA reads as TGTGCCAGCAGGGCCTGGGACAGGGGCTACGAGCAGTACTTC. It codes for CASRAWDRGYEQYF.